These T cell receptor beta chains were read from a single sample in a study of blood T cell repertoires in COVID-19. Assay used: immunoSEQ multiplex PCR; TCRdb lists only in-frame clones, some missing. This table has around 150,000 clones, under 95% appearing once. Sequences were obtained from peripheral blood. Source of these receptors: a man between 60 and 70 years old with active or convalescent COVID-19. The CDR3 runs from the conserved cysteine through the conserved F or W. D genes are given only for firm matches. Clone size is shown for a subset of rows, as once, few, many or a class of expanded clone.

v_call: TRBV7-2; j_call: TRBJ1-6; clone_size: NA; d_call: TRBD1; cdr3_aa: CASSPDRGGISPLHF; cdr3_nt: TGTGCCAGCAGCCCCGACAGGGGGGGGATTTCACCCCTCCACTTT
v_call: TRBV9; j_call: TRBJ1-4; clone_size: NA; d_call: NA; cdr3_aa: CASSISLATNEKLFF; cdr3_nt: TGTGCCAGCAGCATATCCCTTGCAACTAATGAAAAACTGTTTTTT
v_call: TRBV18; j_call: TRBJ1-5; clone_size: NA; d_call: NA; cdr3_aa: CASSPLVDQPQHF; cdr3_nt: TGTGCCAGCTCACCCCTAGTTGATCAGCCCCAGCATTTT
v_call: TRBV7-9; j_call: TRBJ1-4; clone_size: few; d_call: NA; cdr3_aa: CASSPRTATNEKLFF; cdr3_nt: TGTGCCAGCAGCCCCCGGACAGCGACTAATGAAAAACTGTTTTTT
v_call: TRBV4-2; j_call: TRBJ2-1; clone_size: NA; d_call: TRBD2; cdr3_aa: CASSQDAGGLGYNEQFF; cdr3_nt: TGTGCCAGCAGCCAAGACGCGGGGGGGCTGGGTTACAATGAGCAGTTCTTC
v_call: TRBV30; j_call: TRBJ1-5; clone_size: NA; d_call: TRBD1; cdr3_aa: CAWSLSQGANQPQHF; cdr3_nt: TGTGCCTGGAGCCTTTCACAGGGGGCGAATCAGCCCCAGCATTTT
v_call: TRBV7-2; j_call: TRBJ1-1; clone_size: NA; d_call: NA; cdr3_aa: CASSLVPGGVTEAFF; cdr3_nt: TGTGCCAGCAGCTTAGTACCGGGGGGGGTCACTGAAGCTTTCTTT
v_call: TRBV29-1; j_call: TRBJ2-1; clone_size: NA; d_call: TRBD2; cdr3_aa: CSVEPRTSGAEQFF; cdr3_nt: TGCAGCGTTGAGCCCCGGACTAGCGGAGCTGAGCAGTTCTTC
v_call: TRBV6-5; j_call: TRBJ2-3; clone_size: NA; d_call: NA; cdr3_aa: CASSYDSLTDTQYF; cdr3_nt: TGTGCCAGCAGTTACGACAGCCTCACAGATACGCAGTATTTT
v_call: TRBV2; j_call: TRBJ1-1; clone_size: NA; d_call: TRBD1; cdr3_aa: CASSVRGPLNTEAFF; cdr3_nt: TGTGCCAGCAGTGTCAGGGGGCCCTTGAACACTGAAGCTTTCTTT
v_call: TRBV29-1; j_call: TRBJ2-2; clone_size: NA; d_call: TRBD2; cdr3_aa: CSVGTSQTGELFF; cdr3_nt: TGCAGCGTCGGGACTAGTCAAACCGGGGAGCTGTTTTTT
v_call: TRBV10-3; j_call: TRBJ1-5; clone_size: NA; d_call: NA; cdr3_aa: CAISGQAGSNQPQHF; cdr3_nt: TGTGCCATCAGTGGTCAGGCGGGTAGCAATCAGCCCCAGCATTTT
v_call: TRBV10-1; j_call: TRBJ1-1; clone_size: NA; d_call: NA; cdr3_aa: CASSSSARAEAFF; cdr3_nt: TGCGCCAGCAGTTCCTCCGCGAGAGCAGAAGCTTTCTTT
v_call: TRBV28; j_call: TRBJ2-3; clone_size: NA; d_call: NA; cdr3_aa: CASSLWTDLRNTQYF; cdr3_nt: TGTGCCAGCAGTTTATGGACAGACCTGAGAAATACGCAGTATTTT
v_call: TRBV19; j_call: TRBJ1-1; clone_size: NA; d_call: NA; cdr3_aa: CASSIIQGNTEAFF; cdr3_nt: TGTGCCAGTAGTATCATACAGGGGAACACTGAAGCTTTCTTT
v_call: TRBV11-2; j_call: TRBJ1-2; clone_size: NA; d_call: NA; cdr3_aa: CASSLDQTEIYGYTF; cdr3_nt: TGTGCCAGCAGCTTAGACCAGACAGAAATATATGGCTACACCTTC
v_call: TRBV7-6; j_call: TRBJ2-2; clone_size: NA; d_call: TRBD1; cdr3_aa: CASSLAYRGPGELFF; cdr3_nt: TGTGCCAGCAGCTTAGCCTACAGGGGGCCCGGGGAGCTGTTTTTT
v_call: TRBV18; j_call: TRBJ2-7; clone_size: NA; d_call: TRBD2; cdr3_aa: CASSPPGTSGYEQYF; cdr3_nt: TGTGCCAGCTCACCACCCGGGACTAGCGGCTACGAGCAGTACTTC
v_call: TRBV6-5; j_call: TRBJ1-3; clone_size: NA; d_call: NA; cdr3_aa: CASRGRTVAGNTIYF; cdr3_nt: TGTGCCAGCAGGGGCCGGACAGTCGCTGGAAACACCATATATTTT
v_call: TRBV2; j_call: TRBJ2-7; clone_size: NA; d_call: NA; cdr3_aa: CASSGPRGGERYEQYF; cdr3_nt: TGTGCCAGCAGTGGACCCCGTGGAGGGGAGCGCTACGAGCAGTACTTC
v_call: TRBV12-3/TRBV12-4; j_call: TRBJ2-5; clone_size: NA; d_call: NA; cdr3_aa: CASSKQEQETQYF; cdr3_nt: TGTGCCAGCAGTAAACAGGAGCAAGAGACCCAGTACTTC
v_call: TRBV3-1/TRBV3-2; j_call: TRBJ1-6; clone_size: once; d_call: TRBD1; cdr3_aa: CASSQARQGNSPLHF; cdr3_nt: TGTGCCAGCAGCCAAGCCCGACAGGGGAATTCACCCCTCCACTTT
v_call: TRBV3-1/TRBV3-2; j_call: TRBJ1-2; clone_size: NA; d_call: NA; cdr3_aa: CASSQAAGSPGYTF; cdr3_nt: TGTGCCAGCAGCCAAGCCGCCGGGAGTCCGGGCTACACCTTC
v_call: TRBV5-6; j_call: TRBJ2-7; clone_size: NA; d_call: NA; cdr3_aa: CASRGWGGFYEQYF; cdr3_nt: TGTGCCAGCAGGGGATGGGGGGGCTTCTACGAGCAGTACTTC
v_call: TRBV9; j_call: TRBJ2-7; clone_size: NA; d_call: NA; cdr3_aa: CASSVSVRSYEQYF; cdr3_nt: TGTGCCAGCAGCGTATCGGTCCGCTCCTACGAGCAGTACTTC
v_call: TRBV5-1; j_call: TRBJ2-2; clone_size: NA; d_call: TRBD2; cdr3_aa: CASSPRTSGGAGELFF; cdr3_nt: TGCGCCAGCAGCCCGAGGACTAGCGGGGGGGCCGGGGAGCTGTTTTTT
v_call: TRBV6-5; j_call: TRBJ1-2; clone_size: NA; d_call: NA; cdr3_aa: CASYGGSSIGVGYTF; cdr3_nt: TGTGCCAGTTACGGGGGGTCATCTATAGGGGTAGGCTACACCTTC
v_call: TRBV9; j_call: TRBJ2-1; clone_size: NA; d_call: TRBD2; cdr3_aa: CASRSGGAYNEQFF; cdr3_nt: TGTGCCAGCCGTAGCGGGGGGGCCTACAATGAGCAGTTCTTC
v_call: TRBV19; j_call: TRBJ2-2; clone_size: few; d_call: TRBD2; cdr3_aa: CASSGLAGVGTGELFF; cdr3_nt: TGTGCCAGTAGTGGACTAGCGGGAGTCGGGACCGGGGAGCTGTTTTTT
v_call: TRBV5-8; j_call: TRBJ2-7; clone_size: NA; d_call: NA; cdr3_aa: CASSLVGRLTRVLYEQYF; cdr3_nt: TGTGCCAGCAGCTTGGTTGGCAGACTTACTAGGGTCCTGTACGAGCAGTACTTC
v_call: TRBV27; j_call: TRBJ1-1; clone_size: NA; d_call: TRBD1; cdr3_aa: CASRRQGARGAFF; cdr3_nt: TGTGCCAGCAGGAGACAGGGGGCGAGAGGAGCTTTCTTT
v_call: TRBV19; j_call: TRBJ2-2; clone_size: NA; d_call: TRBD1; cdr3_aa: CASSIRTGRPGELFF; cdr3_nt: TGTGCCAGTAGTATTAGGACAGGGCGGCCCGGGGAGCTGTTTTTT
v_call: TRBV9; j_call: TRBJ2-7; clone_size: NA; d_call: NA; cdr3_aa: CASSGTRGYEQYF; cdr3_nt: TGTGCCAGCAGCGGTACCAGGGGCTACGAGCAGTACTTC
v_call: TRBV5-5; j_call: TRBJ2-7; clone_size: NA; d_call: NA; cdr3_aa: CASSFDNTPYEQYF; cdr3_nt: TGTGCCAGCAGCTTTGATAACACCCCTTACGAGCAGTACTTC
v_call: TRBV19; j_call: TRBJ2-3; clone_size: NA; d_call: TRBD2; cdr3_aa: CASAQLANTDTQYF; cdr3_nt: TGTGCCAGTGCTCAACTAGCGAACACAGATACGCAGTATTTT
v_call: TRBV2; j_call: TRBJ1-4; clone_size: NA; d_call: TRBD1; cdr3_aa: CASADRVTNEKLFF; cdr3_nt: TGTGCCAGCGCCGACAGGGTTACTAATGAAAAACTGTTTTTT
v_call: TRBV5-4; j_call: TRBJ2-7; clone_size: NA; d_call: NA; cdr3_aa: CASSFGGRLVDEQYF; cdr3_nt: TGTGCCAGCAGCTTTGGAGGGAGGCTGGTTGACGAGCAGTACTTC
v_call: TRBV27; j_call: TRBJ1-2; clone_size: NA; d_call: NA; cdr3_aa: CASSLTMAGAVYGYTF; cdr3_nt: TGTGCCAGCAGTTTAACAATGGCGGGGGCGGTCTATGGCTACACCTTC
v_call: TRBV9; j_call: TRBJ1-2; clone_size: NA; d_call: NA; cdr3_aa: CASSAPPREDARGYTF; cdr3_nt: TGTGCCAGCAGCGCACCACCCAGGGAGGACGCGCGGGGCTACACCTTC
v_call: TRBV28; j_call: TRBJ1-5; clone_size: once; d_call: NA; cdr3_aa: CASSLTRQPQHF; cdr3_nt: TGTGCCAGCAGCTTGACAAGACAGCCCCAGCATTTT
v_call: TRBV7-2; j_call: TRBJ2-1; clone_size: NA; d_call: TRBD2; cdr3_aa: CASSSRGTSGNYNEQFF; cdr3_nt: TGTGCCAGCAGCTCCAGAGGGACTAGCGGGAACTACAATGAGCAGTTCTTC
v_call: TRBV19; j_call: TRBJ1-4; clone_size: once; d_call: TRBD1; cdr3_aa: CASKGQGLEKLFF; cdr3_nt: TGTGCCAGTAAGGGACAGGGCCTTGAAAAACTGTTTTTT
v_call: TRBV6-5; j_call: TRBJ2-7; clone_size: NA; d_call: NA; cdr3_aa: CASSRQASIYEQYF; cdr3_nt: TGTGCCAGCAGTAGACAGGCTTCCATCTACGAGCAGTACTTC
v_call: TRBV29-1; j_call: TRBJ1-1; clone_size: NA; d_call: NA; cdr3_aa: CSVGVGALPRDTEAFF; cdr3_nt: TGCAGCGTTGGCGTAGGGGCCCTCCCCCGGGACACTGAAGCTTTCTTT
v_call: TRBV28; j_call: TRBJ1-2; clone_size: few; d_call: NA; cdr3_aa: CASRIYQGYGYTF; cdr3_nt: TGTGCCAGCAGGATTTATCAGGGCTATGGCTACACCTTC